The sequence of this TCR beta chain was determined in a study of blood T cell repertoires in COVID-19. Participants had their cohort set by participant-reported clinical history. This clone appeared a single time. Study processing details: Nucleated cell counts were estimated from reference gene primer amplification. Profiled with immunoSEQ multiplex PCR; TCRdb holds only in-frame clones, not every one. V and J calls and clone size are given by that table; D and trimming were obtained from the DNA. The data hold 110,000 to 150,000 clones, with about 90% observed a single time. CDR3 length: 13 amino acids. Trimming removed 5 bases at V and 4 bases at J, with 11 bases between. The germline CDR1 and CDR2 sequences are SGHVS and FQNEAQ.

The chain joins TRBV7-8 to TRBJ1-1; possibly TRBD1 for D (6 bases). This receptor was identified in a man aged 60 to 69 who had recovered from COVID-19. The specimen sequenced was PBMCs or T cells enriched from blood (not recorded which). CDR3 bases: TGTGCCAGCAGCATTCTCAGGGGCACTGAAGCTTTCTTT. Amino acid sequence: CASSILRGTEAFF.